This TCR beta chain was observed in a study of T cell responses to AZD1222 COVID-19 vaccine. Study-wide points: Nearly half of the spike-specific TCRs reportedly recognize variant regions that carry no mutations. Dominant at 160-218 and 743-854, vaccine-associated CD4 TCRs also spanned spike.

This clone was seen only once. Its target is not known. V was clipped by 11 bases and J by 5 bases; unmatched bases: 6. CDR3 length: 13 residues. CDR1 and CDR2 (germline): LNHDA, SQIVND (reference sequence). Profiled with immunoSEQ multiplex PCR; TCRdb holds only in-frame clones, not every one. The table lists 150,000 or so clones, around nine tenths of them singletons. This sequence originates from an adult in good health. The sequences come from peripheral blood, collected on day 0 of AZD1222 vaccination. The chain joins TRBV19 to TRBJ1-6; 7 bases agree with TRBD1. CDR3 coding DNA: TGTGCCGTACAGGGGTTGAATAATTCACCCCTCCACTTT. Encoded protein: CAVQGLNNSPLHF.